Here is one T cell receptor beta chain with its context. What this receptor recognizes is not known. No clone much larger than this one lies a single base away; base qualities are absent. CDR1 and CDR2 are drawn from the germline V gene (reference sequence): LGHDT, YNNKEL. The CDR3, from cysteine to phenylalanine, totals 14 residues. CDR3 DNA is the only sequence kept; it has 42 bases, read in frame from the first base. V loses 4 bases, J loses 4 bases, and the germline ends lie 13 bases apart. This entry comes from a study of blood T cell repertoires in COVID-19 (dated by TCRdb to 2020 to 2021). For the wider study: Samples covering the acute and convalescent phases of COVID-19 were provided by collaborators in the United States, Italy and Spain. The samples were drawn from two sources: the first 160 participants of the ongoing ImmuneRACE study, and 1,000 to 1,500 subjects contributed by 6 global collaborators. The prospective study material was composed of cDNA or gDNA derived from T cells, B-cell-depleted T cells, or PBMCs. Where available, HLA class I and class II types were obtained from metadata supplied by the sample provider rather than from assay-based typing. Subjects who had been exposed to COVID-19, were actively infected with it, or had recovered from it provided the deeply sampled blood TCRbeta repertoires that made up the dataset. The repertoires were released in a freely available public database intended as a resource for research on the immune response to SARS-CoV-2. A de-identified subject ID, COVID-19 status, age in years and sex were almost always included in the sample metadata.

At one collaborating source in Seattle, patients were enrolled during active infection and were followed longitudinally through the course of disease. Whole blood was collected in K2EDTA tubes by collaborating institutions according to the institutions' own protocols. For TCRbeta analysis, collaborators shipped samples as frozen whole blood, isolated PBMCs, or DNA extracted from either of those sample types. TCRbeta CDR3 regions were amplified from genomic DNA using the immunoSEQ Assay, a bias-controlled multiplex PCR. In the paper's pipeline: The number of nucleated cells in each sample was estimated from the amplification of reference gene primers within the assay. To quantify the absolute abundance of each unique TCRbeta CDR3 rearrangement, sequence reads were collapsed and filtered. For each sample, productive Simpson clonality was calculated as the square root of Simpson's diversity index over productive rearrangements. Not all clones reach the TCRdb copy of this immuneACCESS table, which keeps in-frame sequences only. Checked studies attribute under half of the gap to unresolved V genes and leave the rest unexplained. That table gives V, J and clone size, and the DNA gave D and trimming. Across this sample there are 200,000 to 300,000 clones, with approximately 86% seen only once. The ten largest make up approximately 5.1% of the sample.

Study-wide findings and limitations: The amount of clinical and demographic metadata varied by source and participant and was provided uncurated.

The sequence is built from TRBV3-1 (or the pseudogene TRBV3-2) and TRBJ1-2; TRBD1 is possibly the D segment (5 matching bases). The sequencing input was peripheral blood. The clonotype originates from a woman aged 60 to 75 with COVID-19, enrolled during active disease. The bases read TGTGCCAGCAGCCCCACTTCCGACAGCTATGGCTACACCTTC. It translates to CASSPTSDSYGYTF.